Listed here is a single TCR beta chain. This entry comes from a study of OX40 agonist ivuxolimab in advanced cancers. Study summary: The diagnoses of dose-escalation patients were hepatocellular carcinoma, melanoma, renal cell or head and neck cancer. Prior anti-PD-1, anti-PD-L1 or anti-CTLA-4 therapy was allowed; over 30% had some.

Using immunoSEQ multiplex PCR, the repertoire was profiled, and TCRdb retains in-frame clones only, with some absent. The table lists 65,000 to 75,000 clones, 85% of them singletons. The CDR3 is 15 amino acids. Germline-derived CDR1 and CDR2 are MDHEN and SYDVKM. With V trimmed by 6 bases and J by 5 bases, 9 bases remained unmatched. This rearrangement joins TRBV28 to TRBJ2-5; 10 nucleotides line up with TRBD2. The sequenced sample was CD4+ or CD8+ T cells sorted from blood, obtained in a trial of the OX40 agonist ivuxolimab. The sequence derives from an adult with an advanced solid tumor such as melanoma, head and neck, liver or kidney cancer. The CDR3 bases are TGTGCCAGCAGAAAGGAAGCGGGGGGGCGCGAGACCCAGTACTTC. Amino acids: CASRKEAGGRETQYF.